This TCR beta chain was sequenced during a study of immune heterogeneity within non-small cell lung tumors. Study-wide background: Squamous cell carcinomas accounted for several of the tumors, non-squamous carcinomas for about 10, and 1 was not otherwise specified.

A remark on this clonotype: Its antigen is not known. A much more abundant neighbour one base away suggests this may be a read error.

V lost 1 base and J 9 bases, leaving 19 bases between the germline ends. The CDR3 spans 16 residues. The germline V gene encodes CDR1 LNHNV and CDR2 YYDKDF (reference sequence). TCR beta CDR3 regions came from multiplex PCR with 32 forward V and 13 reverse J primers. TCRdb analysed the multiplex PCR reads with MiXCR anew, one entry per CDR3 protein. The sample records about 11,000 distinct CDR3 sequences, approximately 20% being singletons. General observations from the study: Individual patients showed largely nonoverlapping sets of high-frequency T-cell receptor beta clonotypes. While identical dominant CDR3 beta clonotypes recurred across tumor sites within a patient, high-frequency clones unique to individual sites also appeared.

The template for each sample was approximately 0.65 ug of genomic DNA, which had been extracted from bulk tumor tissue. Primary tumors were biopsied several times each, far apart, intraoperatively. Before undergoing curative surgery, patients had newly diagnosed non-small cell lung cancer that was untreated. This receptor was obtained from a man in his 60s with non-small cell lung cancer. The rearrangement joins TRBV15 to TRBJ2-1, with a weak D call TRBD2 (6 bases). What was sequenced was lung tumor tissue. The CDR3 spells CATSRGPREVQGEQFF. The CDR3 nucleotides read TGTGCCACCAGCAGAGGGCCGAGGGAGGTGCAGGGTGAGCAGTTCTTC.